The entry that follows covers one TCR beta chain sequence. No cognate antigen has been identified for it. Qualities for individual bases were not recorded, and no much larger clone is one base off. These data originate in a study of T cells in Graves' hyperthyroidism and ophthalmopathy (dated by TCRdb to between 2017 and 2020). The study in broad terms: Peripheral blood was collected at initial diagnosis, before any treatment. The 75 to 100 discovery patients were randomly divided into training and test sets at a 7:3 ratio. TCR Vbeta CDR3 sequencing of roughly 140 peripheral blood samples (over 40 ophthalmopathy, roughly 74 hyperthyroidism and approximately 17 progressor patients) is reported in the paper. Following sampling, methimazole starting at 30 mg daily was given to hyperthyroidism patients, and high-dose intravenous methylprednisolone was given to ophthalmopathy patients. TCR V-J signatures able to tell the groups apart were searched for in a discovery cohort of 100 patients, of whom more than 40 had Graves' ophthalmopathy and roughly 57 had stable Graves' hyperthyroidism. The study also compared thyroid tissue and blood T-cell repertoires from several Graves' hyperthyroidism patients. Prospective prediction of ophthalmopathy was tested in an independent validation cohort of 18 to 20 hyperthyroidism patients and some 17 patients who later progressed to ophthalmopathy. What the study reported, not specific to this receptor: In cross-validation, a model built on a 13 V-J signature told ophthalmopathy apart from stable hyperthyroidism with 85% to 90% sensitivity and approximately 84% specificity, and in testing the same model reached 80%/75%. Most expanded thyroid clonotypes (frequency above 0.001) were also detected in blood, suggesting blood repertoires may reflect thyroid immune responses. In validation, the model predicted progression to ophthalmopathy a median of roughly six months before onset, with about 64% sensitivity and roughly 73% specificity. Sample size was not statistically predetermined, and investigators were not blinded to group allocation.

TCR beta CDR3 regions were amplified from RNA transcripts. The first round of RT-PCR for the TCR CDR3 was performed with the HTBI primer set and the Qiagen OneStep RT-PCR kit. Libraries were constructed in a second round of multiplex PCR, after which size selection and purification were performed. The libraries were sequenced on an Illumina HiSeq2000 using paired-end 100 bp reads. The study's processing was this. SOAPnuke was used to process the raw data, removing reads that contained adapters or uncalled bases, had a mean Phred below 15, or lacked an exact match to the constant primer or identifier. COPE v1.2.5 was used to merge the high-quality paired reads, and each unique nucleotide sequence was defined as a clonotype. MiTCR v1.1 was used to align clonotypes to the IMGT TRBV, TRBD and TRBJ reference segments. The analysis included only V-J combinations with a frequency above 0.0001, which together covered more than 99% of the repertoires. A TCS score was defined as the ratio between F50 (clonal expansion) and ExV (chaos), using BLOSUM62-based TCRdist between CDR3 peptides within each V-J. Welch's t-statistics and random forest reduced 500 to 550 V-J features to 10 to 15, which were used in a naive Bayes classifier (R e1071). TCRdb ran its own pipeline on the public reads, namely fastp trimming at Q25 and MiXCR clone calling, and kept in-frame beta chains. Rows matching on CDR3 protein sequence are summarized as one entry with the most common DNA and genes. In this record, the V and J calls reflect TCRdb's handling and not the investigators' own analysis. The sample has hundreds of thousands of distinct CDR3 sequences on record, around a quarter of them singletons. Of the sample, 10% to 12% falls within the top ten clones.

Ophthalmopathy patients had moderately to severely active disease, Clinical Activity Score of at least 3, NOSPECS grade of at least 4, and duration under 3 months. Exclusion was applied to patients with uncontrolled infections, other autoimmune diseases, pregnancy or lactation. Diagnoses were based on clinical symptoms, serum thyroxine and TRAb, thyroid ultrasound and orbital computed tomography. PBMCs were separated from roughly 9.6 ml of fresh peripheral blood using Ficoll-Paque density gradient centrifugation. Total RNA was extracted with Trizol reagent, and quality was checked on an Agilent 2100 Bioanalyzer. The receptor was derived from a woman aged 25 to 39 with Graves' ophthalmopathy. What was sequenced was blood.

The base sequence is TGTGCCAGCACTTCACAGGGGGGAAAAGGTGAAGCTTTCTTT. It is translated as CASTSQGGKGEAFF. The rearranged chain carries TRBV2 and TRBJ1-1; TRBD1 agrees with 8 junctional bases. CDR1 and CDR2 (SNHLY, FYNNEI) derive from the germline V gene. From V the trimming removes 7 bases and from J it removes 7 bases, while the gene matches leave 11 bases of the junction unaccounted for. From the cysteine up to the phenylalanine, the CDR3 has a length of 14 residues. CDR3 DNA is the only sequence kept; it has 42 bases, read in frame from the first base.